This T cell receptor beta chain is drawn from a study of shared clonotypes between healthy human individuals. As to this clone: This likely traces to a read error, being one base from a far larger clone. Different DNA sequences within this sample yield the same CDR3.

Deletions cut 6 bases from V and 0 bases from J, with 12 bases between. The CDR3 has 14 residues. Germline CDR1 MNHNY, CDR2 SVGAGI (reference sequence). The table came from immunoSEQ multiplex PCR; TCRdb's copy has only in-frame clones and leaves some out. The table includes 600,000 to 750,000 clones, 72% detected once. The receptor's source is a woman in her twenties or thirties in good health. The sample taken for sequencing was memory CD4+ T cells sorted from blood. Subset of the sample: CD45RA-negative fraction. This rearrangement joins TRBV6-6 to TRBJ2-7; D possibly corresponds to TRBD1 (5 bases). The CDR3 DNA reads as TGTGCCAGCAGCAGGGATTTTAGCTCCTACGAGCAGTACTTC. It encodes CASSRDFSSYEQYF.